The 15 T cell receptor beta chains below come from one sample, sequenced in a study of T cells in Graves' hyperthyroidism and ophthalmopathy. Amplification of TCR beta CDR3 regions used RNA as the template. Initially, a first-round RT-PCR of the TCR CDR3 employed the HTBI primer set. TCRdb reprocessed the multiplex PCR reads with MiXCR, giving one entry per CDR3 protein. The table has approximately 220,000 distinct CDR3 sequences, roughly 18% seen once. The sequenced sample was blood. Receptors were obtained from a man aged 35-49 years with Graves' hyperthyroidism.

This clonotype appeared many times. CDR3 nucleotide sequence: TGTGCCTGGAGAGGCAGTTACCACAATGAGCAGTTCTTC. This gives the protein CAWRGSYHNEQFF. This rearrangement joins TRBV30 to TRBJ2-1; D is ambiguous. The V end was cut by 3 bases, the J end by 5 bases, with 11 bases between. The CDR3 totals 13 residues. CDR1 is GTSNPN, CDR2 SVGIG, per germline (reference sequence).

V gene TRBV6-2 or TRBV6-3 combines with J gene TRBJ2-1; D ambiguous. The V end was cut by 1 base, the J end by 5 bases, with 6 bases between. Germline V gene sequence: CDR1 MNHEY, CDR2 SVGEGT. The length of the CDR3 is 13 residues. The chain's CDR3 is CASSYFRDNEQFF. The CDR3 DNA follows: TGTGCCAGCAGTTACTTTAGGGACAATGAGCAGTTCTTC.

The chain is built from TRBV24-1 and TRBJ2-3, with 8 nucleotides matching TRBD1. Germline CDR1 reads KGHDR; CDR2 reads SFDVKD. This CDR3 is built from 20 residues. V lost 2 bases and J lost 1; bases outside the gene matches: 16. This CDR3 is CATSDSRPSLGQGGTDTQYF. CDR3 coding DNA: TGTGCCACCAGTGATTCTAGGCCCTCATTAGGACAGGGTGGCACAGATACGCAGTATTTT.

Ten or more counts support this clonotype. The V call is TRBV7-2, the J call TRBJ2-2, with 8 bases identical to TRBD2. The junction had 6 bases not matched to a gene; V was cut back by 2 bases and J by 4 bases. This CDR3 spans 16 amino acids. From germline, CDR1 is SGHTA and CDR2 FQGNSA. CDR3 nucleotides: TGTGCCAGCAGCTTATCCCGGGGGGGCGGCACCGGGGAGCTGTTTTTT. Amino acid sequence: CASSLSRGGGTGELFF.

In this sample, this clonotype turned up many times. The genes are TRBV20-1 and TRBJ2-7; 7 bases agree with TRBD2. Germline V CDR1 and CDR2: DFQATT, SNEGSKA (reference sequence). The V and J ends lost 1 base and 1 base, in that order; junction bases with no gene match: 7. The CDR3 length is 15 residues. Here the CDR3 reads CSARGWLADSYEQYF. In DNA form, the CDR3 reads TGCAGTGCTAGAGGTTGGCTAGCGGATTCCTACGAGCAGTACTTC.

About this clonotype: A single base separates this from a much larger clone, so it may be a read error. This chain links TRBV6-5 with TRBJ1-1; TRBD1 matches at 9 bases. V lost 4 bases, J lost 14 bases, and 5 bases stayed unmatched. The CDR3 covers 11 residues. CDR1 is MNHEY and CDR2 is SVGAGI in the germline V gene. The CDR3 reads CASSSTGGPFF. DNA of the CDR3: TGTGCCAGCAGTTCAACAGGGGGCCCATTCTTT.

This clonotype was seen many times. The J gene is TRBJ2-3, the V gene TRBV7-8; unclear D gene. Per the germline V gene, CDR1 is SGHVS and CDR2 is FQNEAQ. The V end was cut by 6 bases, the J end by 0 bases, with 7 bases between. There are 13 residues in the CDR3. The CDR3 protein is CASRPWSTDTQYF. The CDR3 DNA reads TGTGCCAGCAGGCCTTGGAGCACAGATACGCAGTATTTT.

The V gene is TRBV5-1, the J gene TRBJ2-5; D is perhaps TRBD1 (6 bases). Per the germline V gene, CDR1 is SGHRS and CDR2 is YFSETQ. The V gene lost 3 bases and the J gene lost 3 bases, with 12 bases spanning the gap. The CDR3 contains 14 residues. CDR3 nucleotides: TGCGCCAGCAGCTCCCAAGGGGGTGAAGAGACCCAGTACTTC. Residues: CASSSQGGEETQYF.

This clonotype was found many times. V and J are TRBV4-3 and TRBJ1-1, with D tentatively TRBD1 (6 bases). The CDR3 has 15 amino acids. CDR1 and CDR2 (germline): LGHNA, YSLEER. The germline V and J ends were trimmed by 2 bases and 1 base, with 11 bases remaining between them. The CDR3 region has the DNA TGCGCCAGCAGCCAAATCGGGGGCAGGAACACTGAAGCTTTCTTT. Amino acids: CASSQIGGRNTEAFF.

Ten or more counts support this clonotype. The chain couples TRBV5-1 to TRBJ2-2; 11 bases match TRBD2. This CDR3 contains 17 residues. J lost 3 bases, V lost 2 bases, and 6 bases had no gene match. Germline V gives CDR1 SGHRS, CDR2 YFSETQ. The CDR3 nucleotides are TGCGCCAGCAGCTTTCTAGCGGGGGGATCGGACACCGGGGAGCTGTTTTTT. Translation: CASSFLAGGSDTGELFF.

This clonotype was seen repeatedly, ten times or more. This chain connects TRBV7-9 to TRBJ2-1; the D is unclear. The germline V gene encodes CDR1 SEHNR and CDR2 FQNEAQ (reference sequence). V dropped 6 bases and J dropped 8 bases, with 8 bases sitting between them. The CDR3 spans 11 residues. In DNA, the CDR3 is TGTGCCAGCAGACTGGCCGATGAGCAGTTCTTC. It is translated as CASRLADEQFF. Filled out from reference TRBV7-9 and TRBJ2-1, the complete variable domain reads DTGVSQNPRHKITKRGQNVTFRCDPISEHNRLYWYRQTLGQGPEFLTYFQNEAQLEKSRLLSDRFSAERPKGSFSTLEIQRTEQGDSAMYLCASRLADEQFFGPGTRLTVL.

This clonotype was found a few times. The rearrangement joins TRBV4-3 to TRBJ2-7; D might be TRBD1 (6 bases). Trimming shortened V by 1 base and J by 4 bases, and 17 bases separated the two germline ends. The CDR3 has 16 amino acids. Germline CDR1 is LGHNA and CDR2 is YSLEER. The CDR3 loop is CASSQGAQGPGYEQYF. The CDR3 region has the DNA TGCGCCAGCAGCCAAGGCGCCCAGGGGCCGGGGTACGAGCAGTACTTC.

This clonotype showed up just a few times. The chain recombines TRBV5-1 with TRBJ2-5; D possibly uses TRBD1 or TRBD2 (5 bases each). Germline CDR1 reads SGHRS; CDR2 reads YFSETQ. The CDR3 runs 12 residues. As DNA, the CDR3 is TGCGCTTCCTTGGGGGACGGGGAGACCCAGTACTTC. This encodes CASLGDGETQYF. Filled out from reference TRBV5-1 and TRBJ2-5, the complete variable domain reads KAGVTQTPRYLIKTRGQQVTLSCSPISGHRSVSWYQQTPGQGLQFLFEYFSETQRNKGNFPGRFSGRQFSNSRSEMNVSTLELGDSALYLCASLGDGETQYFGPGTRLLVL.

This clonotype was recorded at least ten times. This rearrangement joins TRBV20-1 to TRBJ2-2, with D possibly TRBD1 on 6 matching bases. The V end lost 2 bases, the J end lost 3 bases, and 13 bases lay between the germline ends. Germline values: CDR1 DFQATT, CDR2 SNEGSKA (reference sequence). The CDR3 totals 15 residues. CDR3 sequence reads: CSARPQGSHTGELFF. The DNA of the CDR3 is TGCAGTGCTAGACCCCAGGGGTCTCACACCGGGGAGCTGTTTTTT.

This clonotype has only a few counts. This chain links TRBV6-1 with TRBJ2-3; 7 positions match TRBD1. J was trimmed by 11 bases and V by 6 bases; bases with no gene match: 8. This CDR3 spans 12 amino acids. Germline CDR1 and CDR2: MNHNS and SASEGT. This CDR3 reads CASSLDRVKQYF. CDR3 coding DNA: TGTGCCAGCAGCCTCGACAGGGTCAAGCAGTATTTT.